The present TCR beta chain was sequenced within a study of T-cell memory formation after mild COVID-19. Across the whole study: Clustering of TCRs was largely donor specific.

Study-wide points: Memory cells collected pre-infection included some clones that later responded, suggesting cross-reactive memory joined. Among contracting clones, CD4+ were mainly CM/EM and CD8+ enriched in EMRA.

Of note for this clonotype: What it recognizes is unknown.

One entry per CDR3 protein results from TCRdb running MiXCR on the 5' RACE reads. This table has about 170,000 distinct CDR3 sequences, 10% to 15% appearing once. The CDR3 sequence is 15 residues long. Germline CDR1 MNHEY, CDR2 SVGAGI. V lost 5 bases and J 1 base, leaving 14 bases between the germline ends. The sequence came from a young man who had mild COVID-19 (a few samples of this study predate the infection). Cell type and time point are not known. Sequenced: PBMCs or a T cell subset sorted from them (not recorded which). The chain has TRBV6-5 and TRBJ1-1; no clear D. CDR3: CASSPRASGNTEAFF. The DNA of the CDR3 is TGTGCCAGCAGTCCGAGGGCCTCAGGGAACACTGAAGCTTTCTTT.